The present T cell receptor beta chain was sequenced within a study of blood T cells in healthy people across ages. CDR1 and CDR2 (germline): DFQATT, SNEGSKA (reference sequence). The CDR3 has 15 amino acids. Trimming stripped 6 bases from V and 7 bases from J, with 21 bases between. A few counts support this clonotype. Its specificity is unknown. Study results and limitations: Age brought a roughly linear fall in TCR beta diversity measured per million T cells.

The second PCR ran roughly 7 to 12 cycles with a sample-barcoded 5' primer and J-beta primers. TCRdb re-called the 5' RACE reads with MiXCR, one entry per CDR3 protein. The repertoire holds hundreds of thousands of distinct CDR3 sequences, with around a quarter as singletons. These data were also reused for a study on T cells of mothers and their children. That source reports: Each mother yielded more than 9.5 million TCR beta CDR3 reads. Each child yielded 2.5 million to 3 million reads.

This receptor was obtained from a boy aged 5-17 years in good health. The V call is TRBV20-1, the J call TRBJ1-4, with D possibly being TRBD1 (6 bases). The specimen was blood. CDR3 region: CSAISQDRYFEKLFF. The DNA for the CDR3 is TGCAGTGCCATCTCCCAGGACAGATACTTTGAAAAACTGTTTTTT.